These 30 T cell receptor beta chains share one sample of origin, sequenced in a study of regulatory T cells in long-lasting Graves disease. The time point here: newly diagnosed GD, antithyroid drugs for less than 3 months. PBMC-derived RNA was used for the TCR library. Arm-PCR of CDR3 regions with iRepertoire HTBI primers generated TCR beta libraries. One entry per CDR3 protein results from TCRdb running MiXCR on the multiplex PCR reads. The data contain about 220,000 distinct CDR3 sequences, about 17% of them seen just once; the ten biggest clones take up approximately 24%. The source material was peripheral blood mononuclear cells (PBMCs), sampled at new diagnosis, from a patient treated with antithyroid drugs. The receptors here all came from a female donor with Graves disease.

This clonotype was observed a single time. CDR3: CASSDVHGVGGYTF. DNA for the CDR3: TGTGCCAGCAGTGATGTACATGGAGTTGGAGGCTACACCTTC. This chain connects TRBV2 to TRBJ1-2; no reliable D call. The V end was cut by 3 bases, the J end by 8 bases, with 16 bases between. The CDR3 loop spans 14 amino acids. Germline CDR1 reads SNHLY; CDR2 reads FYNNEI.

This clonotype was observed many times. This CDR3 reads CASNGEGTDTQYF. CDR3 DNA sequence: TGTGCCAGCAACGGAGAGGGCACAGATACGCAGTATTTT. The chain uses TRBV2 and TRBJ2-3, with no clear D. With 7 bases removed from V and 1 base from J, the gap between germline ends came to 9 bases. The germline CDR1 and CDR2 sequences are SNHLY and FYNNEI. The CDR3 extends over 13 amino acids.

This clonotype was detected ten times or more. This sequence joins TRBV28 and TRBJ1-4; no definite D call. V was trimmed by 2 bases and J by 5 bases, leaving 9 bases between them. The CDR3 spans 14 residues. Per the germline V gene, CDR1 is MDHEN and CDR2 is SYDVKM. CDR3 nucleotides: TGTGCCAGCAGTTTACAGAGCGAGAATGAAAAACTGTTTTTT. It codes for CASSLQSENEKLFF. Complete variable domain (other parts from reference TRBV28 and TRBJ1-4): DVKVTQSSRYLVKRTGEKVFLECVQDMDHENMFWYRQDPGLGLRLIYFSYDVKMKEKGDIPEGYSVSREKKERFSLILESASTNQTSMYLCASSLQSENEKLFFGSGTQLSVL.

This clonotype has a count of ten or more. This chain connects TRBV29-1 to TRBJ2-2; D remains ambiguous. CDR3 length: 14 amino acids. Germline V gene sequence: CDR1 SQVTM, CDR2 ANQGSEA. V was clipped by 6 bases and J by 7 bases, with 18 bases between them. CDR3 loop: CSVSYSSVGGELFF. CDR3 in DNA: TGCAGCGTAAGTTATTCGTCCGTTGGCGGGGAGCTGTTTTTT.

The table lists this clonotype with many counts. V and J are TRBV11-3 and TRBJ1-1; no firm D call. The CDR3 has 13 residues. V gave up 1 base and J gave up 1 base, with 4 bases separating them. Germline-derived CDR1 and CDR2 are SGHNT and YENEEA. Here the CDR3 reads CASSLVQNTEAFF. CDR3 bases: TGTGCCAGCAGCTTAGTTCAGAACACTGAAGCTTTCTTT.

At least ten counts were recorded for this clonotype. The gene calls are TRBV7-2 and TRBJ2-5; 8 positions agree with TRBD2. The CDR3 has 14 amino acids. The germline gives CDR1 SGHTA, CDR2 FQGNSA. V dropped 2 bases and J dropped 4; count of bases not matched to a gene: 3. The CDR3 loop is CASSLTGGGETQYF. In nucleotides, the CDR3 is TGTGCCAGCAGCTTAACGGGGGGGGGAGAGACCCAGTACTTC. The whole variable domain, filled in from reference TRBV7-2 and TRBJ2-5, reads GAGVSQSPSNKVTEKGKDVELRCDPISGHTALYWYRQSLGQGLEFLIYFQGNSAPDKSGLPSDRFSAERTGGSVSTLTIQRTQQEDSAVYLCASSLTGGGETQYFGPGTRLLVL.

This clonotype has a count of ten or more. The chain recombines TRBV18 with TRBJ1-2, with 9 bases matching TRBD1. Germline V gives CDR1 KGHSH, CDR2 LQKENI. The CDR3 is 16 amino acids. The V segment lost 5 bases and the J segment 6 bases; nucleotides outside the gene matches: 13. The CDR3 coding sequence is TGTGCCAGCTCAGATTTCGCCGGGACAGGGTTAGATGGCTACACCTTC. Translating it yields CASSDFAGTGLDGYTF.

In its sample, this clonotype was seen many times. V usage is TRBV30 and J usage is TRBJ2-1; D is uncertain. The V gene's germline CDR1 is GTSNPN and CDR2 SVGIG (reference sequence). V was shortened by 0 bases and J by 0 bases, with 12 bases between the two germline ends. The CDR3 runs 16 residues. In nucleotides, the CDR3 is TGTGCCTGGAGTGTACTCGACCCAAGCTCCTACAATGAGCAGTTCTTC. Its protein product is CAWSVLDPSSYNEQFF.

This clonotype was observed many times. The V and J genes are TRBV11-2 and TRBJ2-7, with a weak D call TRBD1 (5 bases). The germline V and J ends were trimmed by 2 bases and 3 bases, with 14 bases remaining between them. This CDR3 contains 15 residues. The germline CDR1 and CDR2 sequences are SGHAT and FQNNGV. This CDR3 reads CASSLISRASYEQYF. DNA of the CDR3: TGTGCCAGCAGCTTAATTTCCAGGGCTAGCTACGAGCAGTACTTC. Based on the CDR3 plus reference TRBV11-2 and TRBJ2-7, the full variable domain is EAGVAQSPRYKIIEKRQSVAFWCNPISGHATLYWYQQILGQGPKLLIQFQNNGVVDDSQLPKDRFSAERLKGVDSTLKIQPAKLEDSAVYLCASSLISRASYEQYFGPGTRLTVT.

As regards this clonotype: A much larger clone lies one base from this, so it may be a read error. The V call is TRBV7-2, the J call TRBJ2-7; D ambiguous. Germline lookup yields CDR1 SGHTA and CDR2 FQGNSA. The CDR3 loop spans 15 amino acids. As DNA, the CDR3 is TGTGCCAGCAGCTTAGGGGTGTGGAGCTCCTACGAGCGGTACTTC. Translation: CASSLGVWSSYERYF.

J is TRBJ2-5 and V is TRBV6-1, with 15 bases fitting TRBD2. The length of the CDR3 is 18 residues. V dropped 8 bases and J dropped 4; count of bases not matched to a gene: 14. Per germline, CDR1 MNHNS and CDR2 SASEGT. The CDR3 is CASSRIGLAGGPIETQYF. The CDR3 DNA reads TGTGCCAGCTCACGTATCGGACTAGCGGGAGGGCCTATAGAGACCCAGTACTTC.

This clonotype was seen just once. The J gene is TRBJ1-2, the V gene TRBV3-1; TRBD1 might be the D (5 bases). Germline CDR1 and CDR2: LGHDT and YNNKEL (reference sequence). Deletions cut 4 bases from V and 6 bases from J, with 24 bases between. The CDR3 contains 17 residues. The CDR3 DNA is TGTGCCAGCAGCCTCCCAGGGCGGATCCGAGAAAGAGATGGCTACACCTTC. It translates to CASSLPGRIRERDGYTF.

This chain links TRBV5-4 with TRBJ1-2; 9 nucleotides align to TRBD1. The CDR3 totals 14 residues. Trimming removed 7 bases from V and 5 bases from J; junction bases left unmatched: 9. The germline V gene has CDR1 SGHNT and CDR2 YYREEE (reference sequence). CDR3 nucleotide sequence: TGTGCCAGCGGCGATGACAGGGGGGTTTATGGCTACACCTTC. Translated, it gives CASGDDRGVYGYTF. The variable domain in full, with the rest retrieved from reference TRBV5-4 and TRBJ1-2, is ETGVTQSPTHLIKTRGQQVTLRCSSQSGHNTVSWYQQALGQGPQFIFQYYREEENGRGNFPPRFSGLQFPNYSSELNVNALELDDSALYLCASGDDRGVYGYTFGSGTRLTVV.

Many counts were recorded for this clonotype. The chain is built from TRBV12-3 or TRBV12-4 and TRBJ2-6; 7 bases fit TRBD1. V trimming: 4 bases; J trimming: 1 base; junction bases outside the gene matches: 1. The CDR3 loop spans 15 amino acids. The CDR3 sequence is CASSSTGSGANVLTF. Written as DNA, the CDR3 is TGTGCCAGCAGTTCGACAGGGTCTGGGGCCAACGTCCTGACTTTC.

Notes on this clonotype: A far larger clone differs by one base, so this is likely a read error. A read error is likely, as this CDR3 ends without the conserved phenylalanine or tryptophan. This chain links TRBV11-3 with TRBJ2-1; D possibly matches TRBD1 or TRBD2 (5 bases each). In germline, CDR1 is SGHNT, CDR2 YENEEA. V was cut by 2 bases and J by 10 bases, with 15 bases left in between. The CDR3 sequence is 14 residues long. DNA for the CDR3: TGTGCCAGCAGCTTATTTCCCGGGGCTTGGGAGCAGTTCCTC. Encoded protein: CASSLFPGAWEQFL.

This clonotype was observed at least ten times. V and J are TRBV12-3 or TRBV12-4 and TRBJ2-7; 12 bases align to TRBD2. The CDR3 has 12 amino acids. Trimming took 6 bases from V and 8 from J; bases not matched to a gene: 2. CDR3 protein: CASRRTSGKQYF. CDR3 nucleotide sequence: TGTGCCAGCAGACGGACTAGCGGGAAGCAGTACTTC.

This clonotype was seen a handful of times. The V call is TRBV10-3, the J call TRBJ1-2; 10 bases align to TRBD1. Germline CDR1 is ENHRY and CDR2 is SYGVKD. Unmatched junction bases numbered 12, after V lost 6 bases and J lost 8 bases. The length of the CDR3 is 15 residues. In DNA, the CDR3 is TGTGCCATCAGACCCGGGACAGGGGCCCGGAGGGGCTACACCTTC. It codes for CAIRPGTGARRGYTF.

Many counts were recorded for this clonotype. This chain joins TRBV7-8 and TRBJ2-2; a weak D match, TRBD1 (6 bases). The CDR3 contains 15 residues. Germline V gene lookup returns CDR1 SGHVS and CDR2 FQNEAQ. V gave up 1 base and J gave up 4 bases, with 10 bases separating them. As DNA, the CDR3 is TGTGCCAGCAGCTTAGATCTAGGGGGCACCGGGGAGCTGTTTTTT. It is translated as CASSLDLGGTGELFF.

This clonotype was observed at least ten times. The chain couples TRBV2 to TRBJ1-5; D not resolved. The germline V and J ends were trimmed by 1 base and 5 bases, with 6 bases remaining between them. CDR1 and CDR2 from the germline V gene are SNHLY and FYNNEI. The CDR3 sequence is 13 residues long. Here the CDR3 reads CASSEGWYQPQHF. CDR3 coding DNA: TGTGCCAGCAGTGAAGGTTGGTATCAGCCCCAGCATTTT.

Ten or more counts support this clonotype. This rearrangement joins TRBV29-1 to TRBJ1-1, with D possibly being TRBD1 (5 bases). Trimming shortened V by 6 bases and J by 1 base, and 15 bases separated the two germline ends. The CDR3 is made up of 14 amino acids. Germline V gene data show CDR1 as SQVTM and CDR2 as ANQGSEA. In DNA form, the CDR3 reads TGCAGCGTACGTCCGGGGGGTGGGAACACTGAAGCTTTCTTT. This codes for CSVRPGGGNTEAFF.

This clonotype was seen ten or more times. This chain uses TRBV29-1 with TRBJ1-3; no reliable D call. V was shortened by 1 base and J by 5 bases, with 9 bases between the two germline ends. CDR1 is SQVTM, CDR2 ANQGSEA, per germline. The CDR3 is 13 amino acids. The CDR3 nucleotides read TGCAGCGTTGAAGGGATAGGGAGAAACACCATATATTTT. Its protein is CSVEGIGRNTIYF.

This clonotype was seen repeatedly, ten times or more. V and J are TRBV10-3 and TRBJ1-5; 8 bases are shared with TRBD1. This CDR3 has 17 residues. Germline CDR1 reads ENHRY; CDR2 reads SYGVKD. V lost 1 base to trimming and J lost 2 bases; unmatched junction nucleotides: 7. The CDR3 sequence: CAISEWGRGRGNQPQHF. CDR3 in DNA: TGTGCCATCAGTGAGTGGGGCAGGGGGCGCGGCAATCAGCCCCAGCATTTT.

The gene calls are TRBV13 and TRBJ2-2; no clear D gene. Germline V lookup: CDR1 PRHDT, CDR2 FYEKMQ (reference sequence). The CDR3 covers 17 residues. The ends were cut back, 2 bases at V and 2 bases at J, with 15 bases in the middle. CDR3 loop: CASSLKSRLINTGELFF. For the CDR3, the DNA is TGTGCCAGCAGCTTAAAATCTCGGCTTATAAACACCGGGGAGCTGTTTTTT.

Ten or more counts support this clonotype. The V call is TRBV6-2 or TRBV6-3, the J call TRBJ2-7; TRBD2 aligns across 9 bases. J was trimmed by 3 bases and V by 2 bases; bases with no gene match: 2. The germline CDR1 and CDR2 sequences are MNHEY and SVGEGT. There are 14 residues in the CDR3. In DNA form, the CDR3 reads TGTGCCAGCAGTTACCTAGCGGGAAGCTACGAGCAGTACTTC. Amino acid sequence: CASSYLAGSYEQYF.

V and J are TRBV20-1 and TRBJ2-3; no clear D. Germline-derived CDR1 and CDR2 are DFQATT and SNEGSKA (reference sequence). The CDR3 is made up of 14 amino acids. Trimming shortened V by 1 base and J by 6 bases, and 14 bases separated the two germline ends. The CDR3 nucleotides are TGCAGTGCTAGAGCTGTAAGCAGGCAGGATACGCAGTATTTT. Translating it yields CSARAVSRQDTQYF.

This clonotype was counted only a few times. A much larger clone sits a single nucleotide away, making a read error possible. The rearrangement joins TRBV10-3 to TRBJ2-5; TRBD2 aligns across 9 bases. Germline CDR1 is ENHRY and CDR2 is SYGVKD. This CDR3 has 17 amino acids. V lost 7 bases and J lost 5; bases outside the gene matches: 17. The DNA of the CDR3 is TGTGCCATCACCTCGATAGCGGGAGACCCTTTTAACGAGACCCAGTACTTC. Its protein product is CAITSIAGDPFNETQYF.

Ten or more counts support this clonotype. The CDR3 nucleotides are TGTGCCAGCACCCGACTAGCGGAGGGGGAGGAGCTGTTTTTT. Its translation is CASTRLAEGEELFF. This rearrangement joins TRBV6-2 or TRBV6-3 to TRBJ2-2; 9 bases agree with TRBD2. The germline V gene has CDR1 MNHEY and CDR2 SVGEGT. CDR3 length: 14 amino acids. The V gene end was trimmed by 7 bases and the J gene end by 10 bases; junction bases not matched to a gene: 10.

The CDR3, as DNA: TGTGCCAGTAGTATAAATACAGCTGCTGCCTACGAGCAGTACTTC. This sequence encodes CASSINTAAAYEQYF. This chain uses TRBV19 with TRBJ2-7, with D uncertain. Trimming removed 2 bases from V and 2 bases from J, with 13 bases in between. The V gene's germline CDR1 is LNHDA and CDR2 SQIVND (reference sequence). This CDR3 comprises 15 residues. Together with reference TRBV19 and TRBJ2-7, the CDR3 gives the full variable domain: DGGITQSPKYLFRKEGQNVTLSCEQNLNHDAMYWYRQDPGQGLRLIYYSQIVNDFQKGDIAEGYSVSREKKESFPLTVTSAQKNPTAFYLCASSINTAAAYEQYFGPGTRLTVT.

This clonotype was counted many times. V usage is TRBV14 and J usage is TRBJ2-7; 7 bases map to TRBD2. The CDR3 contains 15 residues. Unmatched junction bases numbered 7, after V lost 3 bases and J lost 2 bases. Germline CDR1 reads SGHDN; CDR2 reads FVKESK. The CDR3 here is CASSHGVGLTYEQYF. The CDR3 DNA is TGTGCCAGCAGCCACGGCGTGGGACTAACCTACGAGCAGTACTTC.

The V and J genes are TRBV5-8 and TRBJ2-3; TRBD1 aligns across 11 bases. After removal of 4 bases from V and 3 bases from J, the junction contained 4 bases not matched to a gene. The CDR3 covers 15 residues. The V gene's germline CDR1 is SGHTS and CDR2 YDEGEE. The CDR3 spells CASSLDRGPTDTQYF. In DNA, the CDR3 is TGTGCCAGCAGCCTGGACAGGGGGCCTACAGATACGCAGTATTTT.